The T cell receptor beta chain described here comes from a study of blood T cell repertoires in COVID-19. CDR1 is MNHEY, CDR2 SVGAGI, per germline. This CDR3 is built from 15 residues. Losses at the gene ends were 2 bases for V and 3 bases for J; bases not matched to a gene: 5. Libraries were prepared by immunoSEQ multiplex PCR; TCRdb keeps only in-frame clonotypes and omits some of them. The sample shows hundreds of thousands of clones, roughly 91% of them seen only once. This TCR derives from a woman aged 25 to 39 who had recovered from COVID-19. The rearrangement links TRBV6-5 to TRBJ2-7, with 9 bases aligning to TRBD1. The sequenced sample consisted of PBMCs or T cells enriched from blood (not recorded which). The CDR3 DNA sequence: TGTGCCAGCAGTTACGCCCCGACAGGGGGCTACGAGCAGTACTTC. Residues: CASSYAPTGGYEQYF.